This T cell receptor beta chain was identified in a study of blood T cell repertoires in COVID-19. Background on the study: The origin of the acute and convalescent COVID-19 samples was the United States, Italy and Spain. PBMCs, B-cell-depleted T cells, or T cells provided the cDNA or gDNA that made up the material.

Original handling: Nucleated cell counts were estimated from reference gene primer amplification. Clones were read by immunoSEQ multiplex PCR, and TCRdb kept only the in-frame ones, dropping some. D and trimming come from the DNA, and the V and J calls and clone size come from that table. The sample lists about 440,000 clones; roughly 91% were seen once. Per the germline V gene, CDR1 is LNHDA and CDR2 is SQIVND (reference sequence). This CDR3 has 18 amino acids. Trimming took 3 bases from V and 6 from J; bases not matched to a gene: 14. Source material: peripheral blood. The chain is built from TRBV19 and TRBJ1-4; 9 positions match TRBD1. The source of this sequence is a woman aged 30 to 39 with acute or convalescent COVID-19. CDR3 bases: TGTGCCAGTAGTATCGGGACAGGGTTTAATCGGTGGGATGAAAAACTGTTTTTT. Protein product: CASSIGTGFNRWDEKLFF.